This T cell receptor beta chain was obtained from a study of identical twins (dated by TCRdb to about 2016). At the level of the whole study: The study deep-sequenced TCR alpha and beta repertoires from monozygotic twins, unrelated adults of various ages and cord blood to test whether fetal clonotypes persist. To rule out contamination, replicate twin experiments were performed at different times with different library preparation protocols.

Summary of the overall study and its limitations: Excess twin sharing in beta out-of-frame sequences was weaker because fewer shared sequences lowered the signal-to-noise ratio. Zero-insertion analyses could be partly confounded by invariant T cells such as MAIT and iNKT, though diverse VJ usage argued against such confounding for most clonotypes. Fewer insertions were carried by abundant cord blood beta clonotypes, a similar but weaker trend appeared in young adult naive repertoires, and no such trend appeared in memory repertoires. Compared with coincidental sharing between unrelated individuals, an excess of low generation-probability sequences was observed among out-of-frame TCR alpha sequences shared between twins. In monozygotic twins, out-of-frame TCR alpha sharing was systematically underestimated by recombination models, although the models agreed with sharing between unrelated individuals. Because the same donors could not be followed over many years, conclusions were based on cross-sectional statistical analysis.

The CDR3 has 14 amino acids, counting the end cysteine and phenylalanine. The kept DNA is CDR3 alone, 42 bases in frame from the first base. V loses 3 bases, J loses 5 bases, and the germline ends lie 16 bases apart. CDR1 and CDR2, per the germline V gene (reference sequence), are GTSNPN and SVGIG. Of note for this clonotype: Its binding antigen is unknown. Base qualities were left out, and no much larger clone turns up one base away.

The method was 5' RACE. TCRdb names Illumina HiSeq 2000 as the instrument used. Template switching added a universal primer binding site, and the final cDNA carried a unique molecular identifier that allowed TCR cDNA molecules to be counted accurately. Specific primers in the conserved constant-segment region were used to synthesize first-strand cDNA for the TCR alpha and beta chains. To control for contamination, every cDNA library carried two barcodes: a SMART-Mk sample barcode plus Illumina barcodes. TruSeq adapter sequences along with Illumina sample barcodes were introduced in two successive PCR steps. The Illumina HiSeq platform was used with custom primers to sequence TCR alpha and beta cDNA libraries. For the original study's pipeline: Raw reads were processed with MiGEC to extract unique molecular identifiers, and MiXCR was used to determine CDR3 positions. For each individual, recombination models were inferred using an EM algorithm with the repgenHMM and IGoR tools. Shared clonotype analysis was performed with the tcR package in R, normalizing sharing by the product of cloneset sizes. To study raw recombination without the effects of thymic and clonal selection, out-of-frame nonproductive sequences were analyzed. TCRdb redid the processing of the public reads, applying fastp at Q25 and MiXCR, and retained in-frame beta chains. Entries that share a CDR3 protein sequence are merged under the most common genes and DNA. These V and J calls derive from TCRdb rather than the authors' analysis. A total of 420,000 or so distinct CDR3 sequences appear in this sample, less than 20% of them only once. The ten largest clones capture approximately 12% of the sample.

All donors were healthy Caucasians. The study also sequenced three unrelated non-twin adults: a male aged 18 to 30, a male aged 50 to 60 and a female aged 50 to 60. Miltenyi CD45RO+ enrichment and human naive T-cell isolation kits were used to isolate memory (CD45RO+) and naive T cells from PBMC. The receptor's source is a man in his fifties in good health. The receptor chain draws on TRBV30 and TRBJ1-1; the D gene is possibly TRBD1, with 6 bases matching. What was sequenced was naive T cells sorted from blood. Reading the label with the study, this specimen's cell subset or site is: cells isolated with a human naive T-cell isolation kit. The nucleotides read TGTGCCTGGAGCCCTATGGGGGCTTGGACTGAAGCTTTCTTT. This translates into CAWSPMGAWTEAFF.